Shown below are 31 T cell receptor beta chains from a single sample sequenced in a study of T cell responses to AZD1222 COVID-19 vaccine. Measured with immunoSEQ multiplex PCR; TCRdb has only the in-frame clones, and not every one. This sample has 150,000 to 160,000 clones, with 90% found just once. The input for sequencing was peripheral blood, taken 28 days after the second AZD1222 dose. The receptors derive from an adult who received the AZD1222 COVID-19 vaccine.

About this clone: The same CDR3 also results from other DNA sequences found in this sample. The rearrangement uses TRBV5-1 and TRBJ1-2; D ambiguous. V shed 0 bases and J shed 5 bases, with 5 bases lying between them. The CDR3 consists of 12 residues. Per the germline V gene, CDR1 is SGHRS and CDR2 is YFSETQ. The CDR3 loop is CASSLDRYGYTF. The CDR3 DNA is TGCGCCAGCAGCTTGGATAGGTATGGCTACACCTTC.

This rearrangement joins TRBV15 to TRBJ1-5; 8 positions agree with TRBD1. Germline-derived CDR1 and CDR2 are LNHNV and YYDKDF (reference sequence). Unmatched junction bases numbered 4, after V lost 3 bases and J lost 3 bases. This CDR3 has 15 residues. Written as DNA, the CDR3 is TGTGCCACCAGCAGTGACAGGGGTAACAATCAGCCCCAGCATTTT. It codes for CATSSDRGNNQPQHF.

The chain uses TRBV19 and TRBJ1-2; D is possibly TRBD1 (6 bases). CDR1 and CDR2 (germline): LNHDA, SQIVND (reference sequence). The V and J ends lost 4 bases and 2 bases respectively, with 11 bases between them. This CDR3 has 14 residues. The DNA of the CDR3 is TGTGCCAGTAGTACCGAAACAGGGAACTATGGCTACACCTTC. Protein sequence: CASSTETGNYGYTF.

The rearrangement uses TRBV9 and TRBJ2-1, with 8 bases fitting TRBD2. V dropped 7 bases and J dropped 3; count of bases not matched to a gene: 9. Germline-derived CDR1 and CDR2 are SGDLS and YYNGEE. This CDR3 is 15 amino acids long. The CDR3 loop is CASSPGTSNYNEQFF. The CDR3, as DNA: TGTGCCAGCTCCCCCGGGACTAGTAACTACAATGAGCAGTTCTTC.

This clone was detected only once. The V gene is TRBV7-9, the J gene TRBJ2-3; TRBD2 is a possible D gene (5 bases). The CDR3 totals 18 residues. V lost 2 bases and J 6 bases, leaving 24 bases between the germline ends. Germline loops: CDR1 SEHNR, CDR2 FQNEAQ (reference sequence). The CDR3 region is CASSLTVAGPVALDTQYF. Written as DNA, the CDR3 is TGTGCCAGCAGCTTAACCGTTGCGGGCCCCGTTGCTCTCGATACGCAGTATTTT. Together with reference TRBV7-9 and TRBJ2-3, the CDR3 gives the full variable domain: DTGVSQNPRHKITKRGQNVTFRCDPISEHNRLYWYRQTLGQGPEFLTYFQNEAQLEKSRLLSDRFSAERPKGSFSTLEIQRTEQGDSAMYLCASSLTVAGPVALDTQYFGPGTRLTVL.

The chain combines TRBV6-5 with TRBJ1-2, with 7 bases matching TRBD1. The CDR3 is 15 residues long. Germline assignment: CDR1 MNHEY and CDR2 SVGAGI. J was trimmed by 0 bases and V by 5 bases; bases with no gene match: 6. The CDR3 nucleotides read TGTGCCAGCAGTACCAAGACAGGGACTAACTATGGCTACACCTTC. This codes for CASSTKTGTNYGYTF.

The count of this clone is one. The chain couples TRBV5-6 to TRBJ2-7, with 11 bases matching TRBD2. Germline loops: CDR1 SGHDT, CDR2 YYEEEE. This CDR3 is built from 16 residues. Unmatched junction bases numbered 3, after V lost 0 bases and J lost 1 base. CDR3 nucleotides: TGTGCCAGCAGCTTGGGACTAGCGGGGACTTCCTACGAGCAGTACTTC. Amino acid sequence: CASSLGLAGTSYEQYF.

The rearrangement joins TRBV30 to TRBJ2-2; 7 bases match TRBD2. This CDR3 is built from 16 residues. From germline, CDR1 is GTSNPN and CDR2 SVGIG (reference sequence). V trimming: 3 bases; J trimming: 4 bases; junction bases outside the gene matches: 11. The CDR3 sequence: CAWSDRWGGGTGELFF. CDR3 DNA sequence: TGTGCCTGGAGCGACCGCTGGGGGGGAGGCACCGGGGAGCTGTTTTTT.

The table lists this clone with a count of one. The chain couples TRBV2 to TRBJ2-2; 12 nucleotides match TRBD2. J lost 8 bases, V lost 4 bases, and 17 bases had no gene match. Germline V gene lookup returns CDR1 SNHLY and CDR2 FYNNEI. The CDR3 totals 19 residues. For the CDR3, the DNA is TGTGCCAGCAGTGTTACCCGATTTAGACTAGCGGGAGATGGGGGGGAGCTGTTTTTT. Protein product: CASSVTRFRLAGDGGELFF.

This chain connects TRBV2 to TRBJ1-2, with TRBD1 matching 8 bases. The V and J ends lost 5 bases and 2 bases, in that order; junction bases with no gene match: 4. Germline V gene data show CDR1 as SNHLY and CDR2 as FYNNEI. The CDR3 sequence is 14 residues long. This CDR3 reads CASSTQGANYGYTF. DNA of the CDR3: TGTGCCAGCAGTACCCAGGGGGCCAACTATGGCTACACCTTC.

The chain combines TRBV18 with TRBJ1-6, with a possible D match to TRBD1 (6 bases). The CDR3 is 15 residues long. The V end was cut by 1 base, the J end by 3 bases, with 7 bases between. Germline loops: CDR1 KGHSH, CDR2 LQKENI. CDR3 in amino acids: CASSPQDSYNSPLHF. Written as DNA, the CDR3 is TGTGCCAGCTCACCACAGGACAGCTATAATTCACCCCTCCACTTT.

CDR3 nucleotide sequence: TGTGCCAGCAGTTTTCTTACGAACACTGAAGCTTTCTTT. Amino acids: CASSFLTNTEAFF. The genes are TRBV9 and TRBJ1-1, with no clear D. This CDR3 is built from 13 residues. Trimming removed 5 bases from V and 1 base from J, with 9 bases in between. Germline V CDR1 and CDR2: SGDLS, YYNGEE.

The sample holds one count of this clone. J is TRBJ2-6 and V is TRBV18; 8 bases map to TRBD1. Germline CDR1 KGHSH, CDR2 LQKENI. V lost 4 bases, J lost 3 bases, and 8 bases stayed unmatched. The CDR3 is 17 residues long. In DNA, the CDR3 is TGTGCCAGCTCACGAGGAGCCGGGACAGGTGGGGCCAACGTCCTGACTTTC. It codes for CASSRGAGTGGANVLTF.

This clone was observed once. V gene TRBV11-2 combines with J gene TRBJ2-2, with 9 bases fitting TRBD1. The J segment lost 9 bases and the V segment lost 5 bases, leaving 4 bases of the junction unmatched. CDR1 is SGHAT, CDR2 FQNNGV, per germline. The CDR3 sequence is 13 residues long. Here the CDR3 DNA reads TGTGCCAGCAGCCTGGGACAGGGCCGGGAGCTGTTTTTT. It translates to CASSLGQGRELFF. Together with reference TRBV11-2 and TRBJ2-2, the CDR3 gives the full variable domain: EAGVAQSPRYKIIEKRQSVAFWCNPISGHATLYWYQQILGQGPKLLIQFQNNGVVDDSQLPKDRFSAERLKGVDSTLKIQPAKLEDSAVYLCASSLGQGRELFFGEGSRLTVL.

The rearrangement uses TRBV4-1 and TRBJ1-1; 7 bases are a match to TRBD1. Germline V gene data show CDR1 as MGHRA and CDR2 as YSYEKL. The CDR3 is 15 amino acids. Unmatched junction bases numbered 2, after V lost 0 bases and J lost 1 base. Here the CDR3 DNA reads TGCGCCAGCAGCCAAGATGACAGGGCGAACACTGAAGCTTTCTTT. Its translation: CASSQDDRANTEAFF.

The chain's CDR3 is CASTWRVGRAFF. As DNA, the CDR3 is TGTGCCAGCACCTGGAGGGTCGGTCGGGCTTTCTTT. This chain joins TRBV12-3 or TRBV12-4 and TRBJ1-1; D is ambiguous. The CDR3 has 12 residues. V was shortened by 7 bases and J by 11 bases, with 17 bases between the two germline ends.

This clone was seen a single time. The genes are TRBV5-4 and TRBJ1-2; 8 bases are shared with TRBD1. The ends lost 2 bases at V and 4 bases at J; junction bases unmatched: 4. The germline gives CDR1 SGHNT, CDR2 YYREEE (reference sequence). The CDR3 totals 14 residues. The CDR3 DNA is TGTGCCAGCAGCTTTCAGGGGGCTGGCTATGGCTACACCTTC. Translated, it gives CASSFQGAGYGYTF.

The rearrangement uses TRBV14 and TRBJ1-3; D is ambiguous. The V and J ends lost 8 bases and 0 bases respectively, with 8 bases between them. The CDR3 is 13 residues long. Per germline, CDR1 SGHDN and CDR2 FVKESK. The CDR3 region is CASRQNSGNTIYF. The CDR3 DNA is TGTGCCAGCCGGCAGAACTCTGGAAACACCATATATTTT. Full variable domain (rest looked up from reference TRBV14 and TRBJ1-3): EAGVTQFPSHSVIEKGQTVTLRCDPISGHDNLYWYRRVMGKEIKFLLHFVKESKQDESGMPNNRFLAERTGGTYSTLKVQPAELEDSGVYFCASRQNSGNTIYFGEGSWLTVV.

DNA of the CDR3: TGTGCCAGCAGCGGGACAGCCTCTCGCTATGGCTACACCTTC. It codes for CASSGTASRYGYTF. The rearrangement links TRBV3-1 (or the pseudogene TRBV3-2) to TRBJ1-2; 7 bases match TRBD1. Losses at the gene ends were 5 bases for V and 4 bases for J; bases not matched to a gene: 7. CDR1 is LGHDT, CDR2 YNNKEL, per germline (reference sequence). The CDR3 consists of 14 residues.

V usage is TRBV3-1 (or the pseudogene TRBV3-2) and J usage is TRBJ1-2; D ambiguous. Between the trimmed V and J ends, which lost 2 bases and 8 bases, there was a span of 9 bases. The V gene's germline CDR1 is LGHDT and CDR2 YNNKEL (reference sequence). The CDR3 has 12 amino acids. The CDR3 protein is CASSQSRAGYTF. For the CDR3, the DNA is TGTGCCAGCAGCCAATCTCGCGCCGGCTACACCTTC.

This rearrangement joins TRBV3-1 (or the pseudogene TRBV3-2) to TRBJ1-2; no clear D. The CDR3 is 11 residues long. CDR1 is LGHDT and CDR2 is YNNKEL in the germline V gene (reference sequence). V lost 0 bases and J lost 8, with 4 bases in between. CDR3 amino acids: CASSQDVGYTF. The CDR3 DNA follows: TGTGCCAGCAGCCAAGATGTCGGCTACACCTTC.

The chain carries TRBV9 and TRBJ1-2; D is unclear. This CDR3 comprises 10 residues. Trimming removed 7 bases at V and 3 bases at J, with 4 bases between. Germline values: CDR1 SGDLS, CDR2 YYNGEE. As DNA, the CDR3 is TGTGCCAGCGGAGACTATGGCTACACCTTC. Protein sequence: CASGDYGYTF.

This clone occurred once. The genes are TRBV7-9 and TRBJ1-2; D possibly corresponds to TRBD1 (6 bases). Germline CDR1 reads SEHNR; CDR2 reads FQNEAQ (reference sequence). The CDR3 consists of 16 residues. Trimming shortened V by 5 bases and J by 5 bases, and 21 bases separated the two germline ends. The CDR3 sequence is CASSITTGTEAYGYTF. The CDR3 bases are TGTGCCAGCAGCATCACCACAGGGACGGAGGCGTATGGCTACACCTTC.

The gene calls are TRBV6-1 and TRBJ2-7; D possibly uses TRBD1 or TRBD2 (7 bases each). CDR3 length: 17 amino acids. Trimming pared 4 bases from V and 3 bases from J, leaving 22 bases between. Germline assignment: CDR1 MNHNS and CDR2 SASEGT. CDR3 nucleotides: TGTGCCAGCAGTGGCAGGGGGGGAAGGACCTTCTTCTACGAGCAGTACTTC. Its translation: CASSGRGGRTFFYEQYF.

V gene TRBV18 combines with J gene TRBJ2-7, with TRBD2 matching over 7 bases. Trimming removed 0 bases from V and 2 bases from J; junction bases left unmatched: 10. This CDR3 has 17 amino acids. Looked up from germline, CDR1 is KGHSH and CDR2 is LQKENI. CDR3 sequence (DNA): TGTGCCAGCTCACCACCTCTTAGAGCGGGATCTGCCTACGAGCAGTACTTC. This codes for CASSPPLRAGSAYEQYF.

This chain joins TRBV6-6 and TRBJ2-1; either TRBD1 or TRBD2 may supply D (5 bases each). The CDR3 contains 14 residues. CDR1 is MNHNY and CDR2 is SVGAGI in the germline V gene (reference sequence). The germline V and J ends were trimmed by 2 bases and 7 bases, with 12 bases remaining between them. The CDR3 DNA reads TGTGCCAGCAGTTACGCGTTAGGGGAGAATGAGCAGTTCTTC. Protein: CASSYALGENEQFF.

The chain couples TRBV14 to TRBJ2-5; 12 positions match TRBD2. In germline, CDR1 is SGHDN, CDR2 FVKESK. This CDR3 spans 17 amino acids. V shed 2 bases, J shed 1 base, and the junction held 5 bases outside the gene matches. The CDR3 region is CASSQPGGLAGQETQYF. CDR3 nucleotides: TGTGCCAGCAGCCAACCTGGGGGACTAGCGGGCCAAGAGACCCAGTACTTC.

The rearrangement uses TRBV5-8 and TRBJ2-2; D unresolved. Germline CDR1 and CDR2: SGHTS and YDEGEE. The CDR3 is made up of 13 amino acids. V dropped 2 bases and J dropped 5 bases, with 7 bases sitting between them. The CDR3 protein is CASSFRRTGELFF. The CDR3 DNA is TGTGCCAGCAGCTTCAGACGGACCGGGGAGCTGTTTTTT.

The CDR3, as DNA: TGTGCCAGCAGCCAAGTGGCAGGGGGATGGGCCGGGGAGCTGTTTTTT. This codes for CASSQVAGGWAGELFF. The chain recombines TRBV3-1 (or the pseudogene TRBV3-2) with TRBJ2-2, with 7 bases lining up with TRBD1. V dropped 1 base and J dropped 6; count of bases not matched to a gene: 8. Germline-derived CDR1 and CDR2 are LGHDT and YNNKEL (reference sequence). CDR3 length: 16 amino acids.

In this sample, this clone turned up once. The chain couples TRBV3-1 (or the pseudogene TRBV3-2) to TRBJ2-3; TRBD2 is a possible D gene (6 bases). The CDR3 consists of 13 residues. Between the trimmed V and J ends, which lost 2 bases and 10 bases, there was a span of 13 bases. Germline assignment: CDR1 LGHDT and CDR2 YNNKEL (reference sequence). CDR3 coding DNA: TGTGCCAGCAGCCAATTTCGCCGGGACTCGCAGTATTTT. Protein product: CASSQFRRDSQYF.

This sequence joins TRBV27 and TRBJ1-5; possibly TRBD1 for D (5 bases). There are 15 residues in the CDR3. Germline CDR1 MNHEY, CDR2 SMNVEV (reference sequence). The germline V and J ends were trimmed by 3 bases and 1 base, with 10 bases remaining between them. The CDR3 DNA sequence: TGTGCCAGCAGTTTTAATCAGGGCAGCAATCAGCCCCAGCATTTT. It codes for CASSFNQGSNQPQHF.